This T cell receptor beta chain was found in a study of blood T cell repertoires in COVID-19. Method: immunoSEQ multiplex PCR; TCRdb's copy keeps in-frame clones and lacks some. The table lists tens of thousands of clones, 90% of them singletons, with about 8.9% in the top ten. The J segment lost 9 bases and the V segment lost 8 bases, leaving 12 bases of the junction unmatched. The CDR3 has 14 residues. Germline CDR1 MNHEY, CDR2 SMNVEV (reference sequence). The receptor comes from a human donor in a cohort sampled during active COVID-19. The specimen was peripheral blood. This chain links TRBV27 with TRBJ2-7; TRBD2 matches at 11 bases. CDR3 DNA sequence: TGTGCCAGCGGCCCGGGACTAGCGGAATCAGGGCAGTACTTC. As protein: CASGPGLAESGQYF.